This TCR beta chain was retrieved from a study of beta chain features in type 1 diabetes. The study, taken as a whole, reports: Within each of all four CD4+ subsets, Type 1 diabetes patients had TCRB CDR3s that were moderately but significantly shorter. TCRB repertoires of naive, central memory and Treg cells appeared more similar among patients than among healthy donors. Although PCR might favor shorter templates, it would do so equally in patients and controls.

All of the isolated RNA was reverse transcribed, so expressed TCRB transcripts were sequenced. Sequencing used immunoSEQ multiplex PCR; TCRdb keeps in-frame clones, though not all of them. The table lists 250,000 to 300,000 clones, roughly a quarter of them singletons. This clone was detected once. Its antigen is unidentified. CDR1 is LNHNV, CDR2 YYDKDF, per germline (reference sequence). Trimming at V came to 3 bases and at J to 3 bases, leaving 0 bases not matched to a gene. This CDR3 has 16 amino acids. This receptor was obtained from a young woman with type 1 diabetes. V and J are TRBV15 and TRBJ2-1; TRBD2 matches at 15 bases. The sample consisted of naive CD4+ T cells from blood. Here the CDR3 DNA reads TGTGCCACCAGCAGGGGACTAGCGGGAGGCTACAATGAGCAGTTCTTC. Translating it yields CATSRGLAGGYNEQFF.